The 15 T cell receptor beta chains reported below all come from one sample, sequenced in a study of Graves' ophthalmopathy and Graves' hyperthyroidism. Amplification from RNA transcripts yielded the TCR beta CDR3 regions. HTBI primers were used in a first-round RT-PCR, which preceded a second-round multiplex PCR. TCRdb independently ran MiXCR on the multiplex PCR reads; one entry per CDR3 protein. The repertoire consists of more than 1,000,000 distinct CDR3 sequences, with roughly 35% occurring once and the leading ten covering 8.5% to 14%. Sequencing was performed on peripheral blood or thyroid tissue (not recorded which). These receptors all come from an adult man with Graves' hyperthyroidism.

V usage is TRBV19 and J usage is TRBJ2-6, with D maybe TRBD1 (5 bases). Between the trimmed V and J ends, which lost 7 bases and 0 bases, there was a span of 10 bases. Germline-derived CDR1 and CDR2 are LNHDA and SQIVND (reference sequence). The CDR3 spans 15 residues. CDR3 sequence reads: CASTLRGSGANVLTF. For the CDR3, the DNA is TGTGCCAGTACCCTAAGGGGCTCTGGGGCCAACGTCCTGACTTTC. Looking up the rest from reference TRBV19 and TRBJ2-6 gives the full variable domain: DGGITQSPKYLFRKEGQNVTLSCEQNLNHDAMYWYRQDPGQGLRLIYYSQIVNDFQKGDIAEGYSVSREKKESFPLTVTSAQKNPTAFYLCASTLRGSGANVLTFGAGSRLTVL.

The chain carries TRBV2 and TRBJ2-7, with 7 bases matching TRBD1. Germline loops: CDR1 SNHLY, CDR2 FYNNEI. V dropped 6 bases and J dropped 4; count of bases not matched to a gene: 9. The CDR3 loop spans 14 amino acids. The CDR3 region has the DNA TGTGCCAGCAGGGAATGGGGACAGCGATACGAGCAGTACTTC. Translating it yields CASREWGQRYEQYF.

This clonotype was seen repeatedly, ten times or more. The chain couples TRBV13 to TRBJ1-6; D is possibly TRBD1 (5 bases). This CDR3 comprises 14 residues. Trimming stripped 7 bases from V and 7 bases from J, with 14 bases between. CDR1 is PRHDT, CDR2 FYEKMQ, per germline (reference sequence). The CDR3 DNA reads as TGTGCCAGCACCCTAGGGGACCTCAATTCACCCCTCCACTTT. Encoded protein: CASTLGDLNSPLHF.

This clonotype was seen a handful of times. V is TRBV6-5 and J is TRBJ2-7; D remains unclear. The germline V gene encodes CDR1 MNHEY and CDR2 SVGAGI. Trimming stripped 4 bases from V and 1 base from J, with 8 bases between. The CDR3 runs 13 residues. CDR3 residues: CASSFVDSYEQYF. The CDR3 DNA sequence: TGTGCCAGCAGTTTCGTAGATTCCTACGAGCAGTACTTC.

This clonotype has just a few counts. The chain combines TRBV11-2 with TRBJ2-7; 7 bases match TRBD2. The length of the CDR3 is 20 residues. V trimming: 0 bases; J trimming: 2 bases; junction bases outside the gene matches: 19. Germline values: CDR1 SGHAT, CDR2 FQNNGV. CDR3 in DNA: TGTGCCAGCAGCTTAGACGTCTGCAGTGCCTCTAGCGGAATTACCTACGAGCAGTACTTC. It encodes CASSLDVCSASSGITYEQYF.

In its sample, this clonotype was seen a few times. This rearrangement joins TRBV4-3 to TRBJ1-2, with D uncertain. CDR3 size: 14 residues. Trimming shortened V by 0 bases and J by 8 bases, and 13 bases separated the two germline ends. From germline, CDR1 is LGHNA and CDR2 YSLEER. The CDR3 DNA reads as TGCGCCAGCAGCCAAGAAGGAGGGAGATTCGGCTACACCTTC. Its protein product is CASSQEGGRFGYTF.

This clonotype was seen ten or more times. The chain is built from TRBV29-1 and TRBJ1-1; TRBD1 aligns across 10 bases. CDR3 size: 14 residues. With 7 bases clipped from V and 4 bases from J, the junction kept 9 bases outside the gene matches. Germline V gene data show CDR1 as SQVTM and CDR2 as ANQGSEA. The CDR3 loop is CSGTRDRGRTEAFF. Written as DNA, the CDR3 is TGCAGCGGAACCCGGGACAGGGGTCGCACTGAAGCTTTCTTT.

Only a few counts were recorded for this clonotype. The chain joins TRBV4-1 to TRBJ1-1; D gene ambiguous. Germline V CDR1 and CDR2: MGHRA, YSYEKL. The CDR3 contains 15 residues. V lost 0 bases to trimming and J lost 8 bases, with 16 bases between them. The CDR3 sequence: CASSQDMRGRVEAFF. The CDR3 DNA is TGCGCCAGCAGCCAAGATATGAGAGGGAGGGTGGAAGCTTTCTTT.

This clonotype was found many times. This chain joins TRBV24-1 and TRBJ1-2; maybe TRBD1 (5 bases). Germline CDR1 KGHDR, CDR2 SFDVKD. This CDR3 is built from 14 residues. With 4 bases removed from V and 2 bases from J, the gap between germline ends came to 10 bases. CDR3 nucleotide sequence: TGTGCCACCAGTGACCCCGGGACGAACTATGGCTACACCTTC. Protein sequence: CATSDPGTNYGYTF.

The rearrangement links TRBV10-3 to TRBJ2-6; TRBD1 is a possible D gene (5 bases). V was cut by 2 bases and J by 1 base, with 6 bases left in between. The germline V gene has CDR1 ENHRY and CDR2 SYGVKD. This CDR3 region has 15 residues. The CDR3 DNA is TGTGCCATCAGTGAGGGGGCGTCTGGGGCCAACGTCCTGACTTTC. Protein product: CAISEGASGANVLTF.

The genes are TRBV18 and TRBJ1-1; a possible D gene is TRBD1 (6 bases). With 5 bases removed from V and 6 bases from J, the gap between germline ends came to 13 bases. CDR1 is KGHSH, CDR2 LQKENI, per germline. This CDR3 comprises 13 residues. CDR3 in amino acids: CASSITGTPEAFF. The CDR3 bases are TGTGCCAGCTCAATAACAGGGACACCTGAAGCTTTCTTT. Using reference TRBV18 and TRBJ1-1 for the parts outside the CDR3, the full variable domain is NAGVMQNPRHLVRRRGQEARLRCSPMKGHSHVYWYRQLPEEGLKFMVYLQKENIIDESGMPKERFSAEFPKEGPSILRIQQVVRGDSAAYFCASSITGTPEAFFGQGTRLTVV.

The V call is TRBV29-1, the J call TRBJ1-4; TRBD1 agrees at 7 bases. There are 14 residues in the CDR3. Germline trimming cut 0 bases from V and 5 bases from J; bases unmatched to any gene: 3. Per germline, CDR1 SQVTM and CDR2 ANQGSEA. DNA of the CDR3: TGCAGCGTTGAAGAGGGACAGACGAATGAAAAACTGTTTTTT. It specifies CSVEEGQTNEKLFF.

This clonotype occurred many times. The V gene is TRBV7-9, the J gene TRBJ2-5, with TRBD2 matching over 12 bases. Germline V gene data show CDR1 as SEHNR and CDR2 as FQNEAQ (reference sequence). The CDR3 is 21 amino acids. V lost 2 bases, J lost 3 bases, and 19 bases stayed unmatched. Here the CDR3 DNA reads TGTGCCAGCAGCTTATTTTACCCGAGGACTAGCGGGATAATTAAGGAAGAGACCCAGTACTTC. It yields the protein CASSLFYPRTSGIIKEETQYF. Full variable domain (rest looked up from reference TRBV7-9 and TRBJ2-5): DTGVSQNPRHKITKRGQNVTFRCDPISEHNRLYWYRQTLGQGPEFLTYFQNEAQLEKSRLLSDRFSAERPKGSFSTLEIQRTEQGDSAMYLCASSLFYPRTSGIIKEETQYFGPGTRLLVL.

This clonotype showed up many times. The chain links TRBV7-8 to TRBJ2-7; 10 nucleotides match TRBD2. With 2 bases clipped from V and 7 bases from J, the junction kept 8 bases outside the gene matches. The CDR3 runs 15 residues. CDR1 and CDR2 from the germline V gene are SGHVS and FQNEAQ. Written as DNA, the CDR3 is TGTGCCAGCAGCTTACAAAGCGGGAGGGCTCAGGAGCAGTACTTC. It encodes CASSLQSGRAQEQYF.

The chain has TRBV11-2 and TRBJ2-7; TRBD2 aligns across 13 bases. The CDR3 is made up of 18 amino acids. Germline V gene sequence: CDR1 SGHAT, CDR2 FQNNGV. The J segment lost 4 bases and the V segment lost 1 base, leaving 10 bases of the junction unmatched. The CDR3 protein is CASSLAGGLAGVRYEQYF. The CDR3 nucleotides read TGTGCCAGCAGCTTAGCGGGCGGACTAGCGGGAGTAAGGTACGAGCAGTACTTC.